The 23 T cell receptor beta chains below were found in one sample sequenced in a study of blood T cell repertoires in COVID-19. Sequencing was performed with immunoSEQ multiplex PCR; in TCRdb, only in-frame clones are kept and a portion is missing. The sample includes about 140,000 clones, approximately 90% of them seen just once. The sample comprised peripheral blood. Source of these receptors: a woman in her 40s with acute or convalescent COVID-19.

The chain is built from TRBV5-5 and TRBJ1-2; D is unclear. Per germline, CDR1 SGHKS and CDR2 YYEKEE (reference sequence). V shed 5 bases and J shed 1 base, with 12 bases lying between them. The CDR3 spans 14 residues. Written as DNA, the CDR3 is TGTGCCAGCAGTAAGGAGTTAATTAACTATGGCTACACCTTC. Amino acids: CASSKELINYGYTF.

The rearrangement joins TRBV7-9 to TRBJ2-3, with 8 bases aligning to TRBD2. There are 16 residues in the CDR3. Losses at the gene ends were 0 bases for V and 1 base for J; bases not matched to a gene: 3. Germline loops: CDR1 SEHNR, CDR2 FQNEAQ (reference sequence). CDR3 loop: CASSLAPAGGTDTQYF. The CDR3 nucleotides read TGTGCCAGCAGCTTAGCGCCAGCGGGAGGCACAGATACGCAGTATTTT.

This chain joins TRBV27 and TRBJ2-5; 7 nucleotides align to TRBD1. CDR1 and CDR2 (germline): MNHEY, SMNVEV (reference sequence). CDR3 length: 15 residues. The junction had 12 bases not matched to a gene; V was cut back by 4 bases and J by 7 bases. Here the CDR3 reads CASSSLGTAVGTQYF. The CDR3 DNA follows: TGTGCCAGCAGTTCTCTGGGGACAGCCGTGGGGACCCAGTACTTC.

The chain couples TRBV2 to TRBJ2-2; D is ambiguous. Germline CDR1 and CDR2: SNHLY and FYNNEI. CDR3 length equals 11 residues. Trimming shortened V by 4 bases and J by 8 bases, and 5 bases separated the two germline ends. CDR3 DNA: TGTGCCAGCAGTGCATTGGGGGAGCTGTTTTTT. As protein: CASSALGELFF.

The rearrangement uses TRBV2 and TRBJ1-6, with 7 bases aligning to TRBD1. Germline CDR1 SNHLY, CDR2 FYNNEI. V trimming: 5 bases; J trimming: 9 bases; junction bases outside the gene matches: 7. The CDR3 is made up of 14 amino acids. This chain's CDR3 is CASSRAGGGSPLHF. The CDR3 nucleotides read TGTGCCAGCAGTAGGGCAGGGGGTGGTTCACCCCTCCACTTT.

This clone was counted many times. CDR3 DNA sequence: TGCGCCAGCCAAGCGGGCGACAATGAGCAGTTCTTC. Translation: CASQAGDNEQFF. V and J are TRBV10-1 and TRBJ2-1; D may be TRBD2 (6 bases). Trimming stripped 8 bases from V and 5 bases from J, with 10 bases between. This CDR3 is 12 amino acids long. Looked up from germline, CDR1 is WNHNN and CDR2 is SYGVQD (reference sequence).

CDR3 loop: CASSSGLAGNNEQFF. CDR3 coding DNA: TGTGCCAGCAGCTCGGGACTAGCGGGGAACAATGAGCAGTTCTTC. The V call is TRBV11-3, the J call TRBJ2-1; TRBD2 matches at 13 bases. With 4 bases clipped from V and 5 bases from J, the junction kept 2 bases outside the gene matches. Germline assignment: CDR1 SGHNT and CDR2 YENEEA. CDR3 length: 15 amino acids.

DNA of the CDR3: TGTGCCAGCTCACCATATGCAACAGGCGTAAATGAAAAACTGTTTTTT. Translation: CASSPYATGVNEKLFF. V is TRBV18 and J is TRBJ1-4, with a tentative D call TRBD1 (5 bases). Germline CDR1 reads KGHSH; CDR2 reads LQKENI. Trimming stripped 2 bases from V and 5 bases from J, with 15 bases between. CDR3 length equals 16 residues. Drawing the rest from reference TRBV18 and TRBJ1-4, the complete variable domain is NAGVMQNPRHLVRRRGQEARLRCSPMKGHSHVYWYRQLPEEGLKFMVYLQKENIIDESGMPKERFSAEFPKEGPSILRIQQVVRGDSAAYFCASSPYATGVNEKLFFGSGTQLSVL.

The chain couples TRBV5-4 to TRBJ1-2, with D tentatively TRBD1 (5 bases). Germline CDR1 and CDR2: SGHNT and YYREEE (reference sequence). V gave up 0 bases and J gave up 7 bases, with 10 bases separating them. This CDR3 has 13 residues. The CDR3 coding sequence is TGTGCCAGCAGCTTGGCCGGCGGGGGTGGCTACACCTTC. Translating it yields CASSLAGGGGYTF.

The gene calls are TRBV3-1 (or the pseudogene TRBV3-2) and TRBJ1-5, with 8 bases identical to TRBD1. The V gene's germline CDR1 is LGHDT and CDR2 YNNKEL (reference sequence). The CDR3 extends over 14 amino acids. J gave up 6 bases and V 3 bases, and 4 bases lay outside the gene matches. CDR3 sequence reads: CASSHRGHGQPQHF. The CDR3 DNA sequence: TGTGCCAGCAGCCACAGGGGGCATGGTCAGCCCCAGCATTTT.

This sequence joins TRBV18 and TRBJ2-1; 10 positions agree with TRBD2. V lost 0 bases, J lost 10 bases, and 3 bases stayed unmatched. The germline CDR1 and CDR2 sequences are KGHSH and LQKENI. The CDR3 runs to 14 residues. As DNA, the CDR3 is TGTGCCAGCTCACCACCCCCGGGACTAGCGGAGCAGTTCTTC. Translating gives CASSPPPGLAEQFF.

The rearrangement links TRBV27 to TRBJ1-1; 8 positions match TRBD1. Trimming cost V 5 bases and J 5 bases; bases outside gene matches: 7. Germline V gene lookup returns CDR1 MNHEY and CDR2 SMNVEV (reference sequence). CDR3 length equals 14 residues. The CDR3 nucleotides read TGTGCCAGCAGTACCCGACAGGGGACGACTGAAGCTTTCTTT. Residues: CASSTRQGTTEAFF.

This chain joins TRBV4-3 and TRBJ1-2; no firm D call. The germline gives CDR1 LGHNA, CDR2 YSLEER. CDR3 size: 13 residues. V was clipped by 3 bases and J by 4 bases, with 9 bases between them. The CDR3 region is CASSHRGSYGYTF. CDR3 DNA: TGCGCCAGCAGCCACAGAGGGTCCTATGGCTACACCTTC.

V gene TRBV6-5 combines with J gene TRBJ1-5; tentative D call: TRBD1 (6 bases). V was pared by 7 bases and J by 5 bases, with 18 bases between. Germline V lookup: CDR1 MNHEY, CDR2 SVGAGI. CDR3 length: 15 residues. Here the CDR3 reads CASNKEEGGHQPQHF. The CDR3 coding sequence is TGTGCCAGCAACAAAGAGGAGGGGGGGCATCAGCCCCAGCATTTT.

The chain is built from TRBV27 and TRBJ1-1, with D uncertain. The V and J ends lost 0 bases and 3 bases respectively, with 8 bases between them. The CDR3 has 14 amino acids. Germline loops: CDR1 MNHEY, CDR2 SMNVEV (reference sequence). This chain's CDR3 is CASSLSRYYTEAFF. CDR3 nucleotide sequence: TGTGCCAGCAGTTTATCCCGTTACTACACTGAAGCTTTCTTT.

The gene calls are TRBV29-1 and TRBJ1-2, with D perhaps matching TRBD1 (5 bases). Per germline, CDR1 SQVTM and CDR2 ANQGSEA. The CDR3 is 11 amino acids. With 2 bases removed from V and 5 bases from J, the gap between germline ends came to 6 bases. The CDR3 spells CSVEPGYGYTF. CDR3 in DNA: TGCAGCGTTGAACCAGGGTATGGCTACACCTTC.

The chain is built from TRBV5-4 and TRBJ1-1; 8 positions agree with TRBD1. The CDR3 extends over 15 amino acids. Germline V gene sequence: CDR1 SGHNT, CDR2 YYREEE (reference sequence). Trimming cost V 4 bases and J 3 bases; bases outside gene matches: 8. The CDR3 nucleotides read TGTGCCAGCAGCCCCGGAAAGGACAGGGACACTGAAGCTTTCTTT. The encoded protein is CASSPGKDRDTEAFF.

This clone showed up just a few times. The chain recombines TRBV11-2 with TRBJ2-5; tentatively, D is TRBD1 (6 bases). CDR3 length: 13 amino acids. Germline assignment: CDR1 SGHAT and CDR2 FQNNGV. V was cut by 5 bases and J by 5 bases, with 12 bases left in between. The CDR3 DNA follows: TGTGCCAGCAGCCTAGGACAGTTCGAGACCCAGTACTTC. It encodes CASSLGQFETQYF.

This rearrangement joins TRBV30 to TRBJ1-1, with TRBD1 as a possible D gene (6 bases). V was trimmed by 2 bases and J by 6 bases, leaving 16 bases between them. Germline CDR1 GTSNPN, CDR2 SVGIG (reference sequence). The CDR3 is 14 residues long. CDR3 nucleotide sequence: TGTGCCTGGAGTCAAACAGGGACGTTCGCTGAAGCTTTCTTT. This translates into CAWSQTGTFAEAFF.

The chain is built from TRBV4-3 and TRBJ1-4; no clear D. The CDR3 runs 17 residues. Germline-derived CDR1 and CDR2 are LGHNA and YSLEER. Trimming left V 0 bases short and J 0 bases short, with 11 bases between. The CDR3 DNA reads TGCGCCAGCAGCCAAGATCGGAGCATGACAACTAATGAAAAACTGTTTTTT. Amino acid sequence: CASSQDRSMTTNEKLFF.

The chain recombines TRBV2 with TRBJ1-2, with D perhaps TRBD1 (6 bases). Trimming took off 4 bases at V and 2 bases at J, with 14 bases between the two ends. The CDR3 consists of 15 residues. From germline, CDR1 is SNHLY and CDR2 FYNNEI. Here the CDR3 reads CASSGEGGLNYGYTF. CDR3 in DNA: TGTGCCAGCAGTGGCGAGGGGGGGTTAAACTATGGCTACACCTTC.

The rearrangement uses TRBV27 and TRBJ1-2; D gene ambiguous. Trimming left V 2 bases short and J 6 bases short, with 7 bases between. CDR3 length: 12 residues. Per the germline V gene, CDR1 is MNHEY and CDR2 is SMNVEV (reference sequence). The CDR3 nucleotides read TGTGCCAGCAGTTTAGGGCACGATGGCTACACCTTC. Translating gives CASSLGHDGYTF.

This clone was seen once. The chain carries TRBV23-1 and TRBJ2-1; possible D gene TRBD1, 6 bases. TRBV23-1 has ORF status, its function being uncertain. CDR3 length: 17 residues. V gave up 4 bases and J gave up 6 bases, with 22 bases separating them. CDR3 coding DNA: TGCGCCAGCAGTCCTCTATGGGGGCCCACTCGCGGCAATGAGCAGTTCTTC. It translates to CASSPLWGPTRGNEQFF.